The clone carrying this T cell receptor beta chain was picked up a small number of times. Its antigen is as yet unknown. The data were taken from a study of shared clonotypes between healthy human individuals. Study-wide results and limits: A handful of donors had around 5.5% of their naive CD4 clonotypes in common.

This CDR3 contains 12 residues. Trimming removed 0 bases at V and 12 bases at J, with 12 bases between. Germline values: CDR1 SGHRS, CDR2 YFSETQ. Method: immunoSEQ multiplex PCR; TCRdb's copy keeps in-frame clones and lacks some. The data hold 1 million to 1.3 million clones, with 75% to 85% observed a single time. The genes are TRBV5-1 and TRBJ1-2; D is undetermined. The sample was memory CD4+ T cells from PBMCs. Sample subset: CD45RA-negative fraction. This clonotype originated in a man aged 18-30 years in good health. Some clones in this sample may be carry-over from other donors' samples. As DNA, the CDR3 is TGCGCCAGCAGCTTGGGGACTGGAGGCCACACCTTC. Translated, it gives CASSLGTGGHTF.